This T cell receptor beta chain comes out of a study of T cell repertoires in cytomegalovirus infection. Study-level information: The public TCR beta signatures pointed to both CMV infection and matching HLA type. General observations from the study: Of the TCR beta families, the public ones yielded a cumulative frequency that identified carriers of CMV plus the relevant HLA. HLA-C-restricted CMV-specific TCR beta clonotypes prevailed in the ex vivo response.

Between the trimmed V and J ends, which lost 1 base and 8 bases, there was a span of 14 bases. CDR1 and CDR2 from the germline V gene are SGHVS and FNYEAQ. The CDR3 has 14 amino acids. This clonotype has ten or more counts. The antigen remains undetermined. From the reads, TCRdb called clonotypes with MiXCR, one entry per CDR3 protein. The data show a few hundred thousand distinct CDR3 sequences, roughly 15% seen once. Material for sequencing was PBMCs. The chain joins TRBV7-6 to TRBJ1-2, with D unresolved. The receptor's source is a human donor in good health (CMV status not recorded). Some clones in this sample may be carry-over from other donors' samples. The CDR3 nucleotides are TGTGCCAGCAGCTTAGTTTCGGGGAGAGAAGGCTACACCTTC. Protein product: CASSLVSGREGYTF.